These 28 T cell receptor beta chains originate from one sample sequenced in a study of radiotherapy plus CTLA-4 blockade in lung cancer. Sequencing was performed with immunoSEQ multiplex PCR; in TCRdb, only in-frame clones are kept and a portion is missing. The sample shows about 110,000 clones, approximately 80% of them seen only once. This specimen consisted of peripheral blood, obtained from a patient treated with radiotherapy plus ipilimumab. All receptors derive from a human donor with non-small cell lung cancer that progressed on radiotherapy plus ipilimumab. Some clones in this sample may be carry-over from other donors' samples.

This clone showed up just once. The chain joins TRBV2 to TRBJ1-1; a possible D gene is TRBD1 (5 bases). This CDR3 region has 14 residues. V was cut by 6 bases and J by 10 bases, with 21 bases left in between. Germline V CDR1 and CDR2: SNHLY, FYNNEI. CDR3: CASRELRGPGGAFF. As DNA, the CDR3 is TGTGCCAGCAGAGAACTGAGGGGCCCCGGTGGAGCTTTCTTT.

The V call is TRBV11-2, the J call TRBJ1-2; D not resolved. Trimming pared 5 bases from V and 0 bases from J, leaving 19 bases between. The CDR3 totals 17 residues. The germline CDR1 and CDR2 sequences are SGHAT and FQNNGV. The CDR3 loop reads CASSHLMAGNSNYGYTF. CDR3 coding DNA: TGTGCCAGCAGCCACCTAATGGCCGGCAATTCTAACTATGGCTACACCTTC.

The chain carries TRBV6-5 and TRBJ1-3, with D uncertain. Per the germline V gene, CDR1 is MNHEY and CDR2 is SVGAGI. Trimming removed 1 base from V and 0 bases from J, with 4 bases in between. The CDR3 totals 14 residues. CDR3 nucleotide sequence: TGTGCCAGCAGTTACTTGGGCTCTGGAAACACCATATATTTT. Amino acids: CASSYLGSGNTIYF.

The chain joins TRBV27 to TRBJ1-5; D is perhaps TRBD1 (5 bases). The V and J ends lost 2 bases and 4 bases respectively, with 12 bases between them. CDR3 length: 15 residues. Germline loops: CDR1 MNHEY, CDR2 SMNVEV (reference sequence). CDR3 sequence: CASSLVGGTNQPQHF. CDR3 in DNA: TGTGCCAGCAGTTTAGTGGGGGGGACTAATCAGCCCCAGCATTTT.

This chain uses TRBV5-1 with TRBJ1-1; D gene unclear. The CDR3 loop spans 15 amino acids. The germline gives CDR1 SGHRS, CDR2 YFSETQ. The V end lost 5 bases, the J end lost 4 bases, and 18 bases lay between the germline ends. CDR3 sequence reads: CASSRGSGLGTEAFF. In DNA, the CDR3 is TGCGCCAGCAGTCGGGGTTCGGGGTTGGGCACTGAAGCTTTCTTT.

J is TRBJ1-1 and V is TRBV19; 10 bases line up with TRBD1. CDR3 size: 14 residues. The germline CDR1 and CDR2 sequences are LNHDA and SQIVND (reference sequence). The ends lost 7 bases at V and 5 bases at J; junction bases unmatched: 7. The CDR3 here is CASIPGTGVTEAFF. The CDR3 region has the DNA TGTGCCAGTATTCCCGGGACAGGGGTAACTGAAGCTTTCTTT.

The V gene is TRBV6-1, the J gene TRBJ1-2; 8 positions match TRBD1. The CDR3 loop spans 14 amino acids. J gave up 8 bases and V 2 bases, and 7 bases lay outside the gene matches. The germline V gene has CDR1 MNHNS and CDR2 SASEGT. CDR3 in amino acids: CASSEKDRATGYTF. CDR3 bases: TGTGCCAGCAGTGAAAAGGACAGGGCGACCGGCTACACCTTC.

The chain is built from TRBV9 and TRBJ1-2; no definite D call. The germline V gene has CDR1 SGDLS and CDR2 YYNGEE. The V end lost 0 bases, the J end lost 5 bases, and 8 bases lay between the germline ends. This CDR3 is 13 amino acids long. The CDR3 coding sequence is TGTGCCAGCAGCGTAGAGGCCGGGTATGGCTACACCTTC. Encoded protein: CASSVEAGYGYTF.

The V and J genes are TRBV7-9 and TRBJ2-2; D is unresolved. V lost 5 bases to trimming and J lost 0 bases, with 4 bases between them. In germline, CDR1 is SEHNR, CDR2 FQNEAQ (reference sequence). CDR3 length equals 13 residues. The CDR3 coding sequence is TGTGCCAGCAGCATCCCGAACACCGGGGAGCTGTTTTTT. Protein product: CASSIPNTGELFF.

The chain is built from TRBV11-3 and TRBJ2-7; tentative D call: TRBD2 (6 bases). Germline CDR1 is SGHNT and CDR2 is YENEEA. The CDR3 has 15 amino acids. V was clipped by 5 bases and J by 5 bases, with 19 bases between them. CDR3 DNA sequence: TGTGCCAGCAGCCACGACGGAGGGAGAGGGGACGAGCAGTACTTC. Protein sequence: CASSHDGGRGDEQYF. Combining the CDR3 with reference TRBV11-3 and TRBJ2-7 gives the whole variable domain EAGVVQSPRYKIIEKKQPVAFWCNPISGHNTLYWYLQNLGQGPELLIRYENEEAVDDSQLPKDRFSAERLKGVDSTLKIQPAELGDSAVYLCASSHDGGRGDEQYFGPGTRLTVT.

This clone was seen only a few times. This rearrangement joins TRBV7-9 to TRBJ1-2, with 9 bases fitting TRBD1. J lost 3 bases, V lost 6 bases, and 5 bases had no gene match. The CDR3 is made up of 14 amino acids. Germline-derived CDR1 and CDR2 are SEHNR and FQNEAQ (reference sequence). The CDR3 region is CASRTGGEDYGYTF. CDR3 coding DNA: TGTGCCAGCAGAACAGGGGGCGAGGACTATGGCTACACCTTC.

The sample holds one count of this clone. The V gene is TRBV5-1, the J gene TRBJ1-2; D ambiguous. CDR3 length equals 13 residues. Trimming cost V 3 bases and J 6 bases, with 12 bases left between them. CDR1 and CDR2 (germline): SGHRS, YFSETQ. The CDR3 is CASSSHGVDGYTF. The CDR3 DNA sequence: TGCGCCAGCAGCTCCCACGGGGTGGATGGCTACACCTTC.

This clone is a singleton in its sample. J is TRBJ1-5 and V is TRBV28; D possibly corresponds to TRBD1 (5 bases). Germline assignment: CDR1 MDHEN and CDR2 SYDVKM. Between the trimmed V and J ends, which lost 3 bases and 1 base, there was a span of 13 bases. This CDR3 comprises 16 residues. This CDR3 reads CASSFKGRGSNQPQHF. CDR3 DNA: TGTGCCAGCAGTTTCAAGGGGAGGGGAAGCAATCAGCCCCAGCATTTT.

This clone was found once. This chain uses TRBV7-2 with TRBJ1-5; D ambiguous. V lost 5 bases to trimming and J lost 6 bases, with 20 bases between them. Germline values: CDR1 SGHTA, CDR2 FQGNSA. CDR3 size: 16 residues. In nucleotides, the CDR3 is TGTGCCAGCAGCCCCCCCCGGGGTGAAGGGATTCAGCCCCAGCATTTT. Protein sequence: CASSPPRGEGIQPQHF.

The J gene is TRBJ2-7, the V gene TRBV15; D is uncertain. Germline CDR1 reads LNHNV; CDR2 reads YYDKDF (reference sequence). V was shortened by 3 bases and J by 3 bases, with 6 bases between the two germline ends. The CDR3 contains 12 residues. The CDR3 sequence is CATSSHHYEQYF. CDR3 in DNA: TGTGCCACCAGCAGCCATCACTACGAGCAGTACTTC.

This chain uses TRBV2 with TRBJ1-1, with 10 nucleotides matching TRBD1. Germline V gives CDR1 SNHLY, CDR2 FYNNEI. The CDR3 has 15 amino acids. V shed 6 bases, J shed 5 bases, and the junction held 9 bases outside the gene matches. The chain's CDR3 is CASRESTGGSTEAFF. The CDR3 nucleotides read TGTGCCAGCAGGGAATCGACAGGGGGCTCGACTGAAGCTTTCTTT.

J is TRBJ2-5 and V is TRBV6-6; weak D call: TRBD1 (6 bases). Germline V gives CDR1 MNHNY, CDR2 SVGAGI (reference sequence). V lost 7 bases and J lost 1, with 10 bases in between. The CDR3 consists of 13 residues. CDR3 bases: TGTGCCAGCACCGGACAGATCCAAGAGACCCAGTACTTC. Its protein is CASTGQIQETQYF.

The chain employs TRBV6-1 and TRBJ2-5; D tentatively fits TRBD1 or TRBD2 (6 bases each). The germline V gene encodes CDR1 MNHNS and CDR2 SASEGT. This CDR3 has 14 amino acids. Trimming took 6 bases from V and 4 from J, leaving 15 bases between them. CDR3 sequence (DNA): TGTGCCAGCAGCACGGACGGGGGCCGAGAGACCCAGTACTTC. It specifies CASSTDGGRETQYF.

The CDR3 nucleotides are TGCGCCAGCAGCCCACCCACAGGGAGTGGTGAAAAACTGTTTTTT. Translating it yields CASSPPTGSGEKLFF. The rearrangement links TRBV5-1 to TRBJ1-4; D possibly corresponds to TRBD1 (6 bases). Per germline, CDR1 SGHRS and CDR2 YFSETQ. V lost 4 bases to trimming and J lost 7 bases, with 17 bases between them. The CDR3 has 15 amino acids.

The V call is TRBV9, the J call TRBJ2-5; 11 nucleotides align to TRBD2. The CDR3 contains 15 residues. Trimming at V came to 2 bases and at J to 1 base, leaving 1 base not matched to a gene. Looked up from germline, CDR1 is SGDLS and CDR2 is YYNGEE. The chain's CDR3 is CASSVSGGAQETQYF. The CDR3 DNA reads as TGTGCCAGCAGCGTTAGCGGGGGGGCCCAAGAGACCCAGTACTTC.

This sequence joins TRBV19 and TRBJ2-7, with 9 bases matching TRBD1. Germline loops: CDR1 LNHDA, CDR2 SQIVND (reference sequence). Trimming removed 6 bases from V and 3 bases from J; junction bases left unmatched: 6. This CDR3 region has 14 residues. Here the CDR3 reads CASRQGASDYEQYF. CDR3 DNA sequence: TGTGCCAGTAGACAGGGGGCGTCTGACTACGAGCAGTACTTC.

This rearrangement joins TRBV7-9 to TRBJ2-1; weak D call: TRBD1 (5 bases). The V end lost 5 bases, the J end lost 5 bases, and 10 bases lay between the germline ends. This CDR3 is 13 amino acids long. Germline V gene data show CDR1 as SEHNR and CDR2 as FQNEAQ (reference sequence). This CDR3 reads CASSPRDHNEQFF. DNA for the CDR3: TGTGCCAGCAGCCCCAGGGATCACAATGAGCAGTTCTTC.

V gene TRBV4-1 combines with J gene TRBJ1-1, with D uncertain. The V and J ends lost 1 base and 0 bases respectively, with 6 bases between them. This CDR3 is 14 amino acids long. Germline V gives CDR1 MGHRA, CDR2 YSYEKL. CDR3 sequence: CASSQGTLNTEAFF. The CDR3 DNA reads TGCGCCAGCAGCCAAGGTACATTGAACACTGAAGCTTTCTTT.

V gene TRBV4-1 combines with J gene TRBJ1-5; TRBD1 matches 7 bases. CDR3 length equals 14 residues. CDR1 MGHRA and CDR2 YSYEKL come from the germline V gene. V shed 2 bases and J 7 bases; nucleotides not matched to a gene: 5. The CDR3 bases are TGCGCCAGCAGCCAAAGACAGGGTGGCCAGCCCCAGCATTTT. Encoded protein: CASSQRQGGQPQHF.

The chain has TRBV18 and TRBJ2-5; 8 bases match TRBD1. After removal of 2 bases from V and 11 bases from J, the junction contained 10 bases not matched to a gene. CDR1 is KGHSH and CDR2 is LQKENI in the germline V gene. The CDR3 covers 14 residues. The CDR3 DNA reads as TGTGCCAGCTCACCAGGTAGGACAGGGACAGAGCAGTACTTC. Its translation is CASSPGRTGTEQYF.

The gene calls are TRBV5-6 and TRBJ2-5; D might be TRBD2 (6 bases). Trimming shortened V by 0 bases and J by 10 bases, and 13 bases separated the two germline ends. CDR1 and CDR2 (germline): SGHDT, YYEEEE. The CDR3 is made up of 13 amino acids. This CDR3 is CASSLGRWGDQYF. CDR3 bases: TGTGCCAGCAGCTTGGGACGATGGGGGGACCAGTACTTC.

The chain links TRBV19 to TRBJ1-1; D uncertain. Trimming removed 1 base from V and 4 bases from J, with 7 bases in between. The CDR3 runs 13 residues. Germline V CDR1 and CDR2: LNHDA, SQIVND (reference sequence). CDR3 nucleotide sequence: TGTGCCAGTAGTATAGTCGGCAGCACTGAAGCTTTCTTT. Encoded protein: CASSIVGSTEAFF.

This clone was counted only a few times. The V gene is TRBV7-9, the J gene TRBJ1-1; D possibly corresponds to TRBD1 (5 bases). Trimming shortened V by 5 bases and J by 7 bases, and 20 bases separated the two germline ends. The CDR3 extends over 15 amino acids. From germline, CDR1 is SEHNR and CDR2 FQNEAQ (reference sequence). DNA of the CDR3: TGTGCCAGCAGCATATGGGCGATGGGGGGTATTGAAGCTTTCTTT. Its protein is CASSIWAMGGIEAFF.